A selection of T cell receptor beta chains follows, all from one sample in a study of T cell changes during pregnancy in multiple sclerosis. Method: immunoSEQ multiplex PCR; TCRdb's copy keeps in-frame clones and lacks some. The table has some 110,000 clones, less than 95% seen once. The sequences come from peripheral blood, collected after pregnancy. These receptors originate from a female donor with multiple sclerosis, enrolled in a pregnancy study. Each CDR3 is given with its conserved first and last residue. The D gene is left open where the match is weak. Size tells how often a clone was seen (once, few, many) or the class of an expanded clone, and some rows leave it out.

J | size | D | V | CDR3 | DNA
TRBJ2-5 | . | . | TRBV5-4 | CASSLKQGRETQYF | TGTGCCAGCAGCTTGAAGCAGGGTAGAGAGACCCAGTACTTC
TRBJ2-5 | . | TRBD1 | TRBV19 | CASSATGGRETQYF | TGTGCCAGTAGCGCGACAGGGGGCAGGGAGACCCAGTACTTC
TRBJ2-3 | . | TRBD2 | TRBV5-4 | CASSRREGSTDTQYF | TGTGCCAGCAGCCGGCGGGAGGGGAGCACAGATACGCAGTATTTT
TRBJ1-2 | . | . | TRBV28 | CASSSSLQPYGYTF | TGTGCCAGCAGTTCCAGTTTACAGCCCTATGGCTACACCTTC
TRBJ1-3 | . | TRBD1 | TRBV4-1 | CASSRSTGAGNTIYF | TGCGCCAGCAGCCGGTCCACAGGGGCAGGAAACACCATATATTTT
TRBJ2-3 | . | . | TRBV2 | CASSDGQRSTDTQYF | TGTGCCAGCAGTGACGGGCAGCGGAGCACAGATACGCAGTATTTT
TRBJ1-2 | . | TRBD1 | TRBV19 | CALGTGDGYTF | TGTGCTCTGGGGACAGGGGACGGCTACACCTTC
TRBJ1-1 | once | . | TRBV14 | CASSHAGYEAFF | TGTGCCAGCAGCCATGCAGGGTACGAAGCTTTCTTT
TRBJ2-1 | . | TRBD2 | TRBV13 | CASSLLTSGTKNEQFF | TGTGCCAGCAGCCTCCTGACTAGCGGGACGAAAAATGAGCAGTTCTTC
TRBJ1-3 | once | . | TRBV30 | CAWTPGSTFGNTIYF | TGTGCCTGGACCCCGGGAAGCACCTTTGGAAACACCATATATTTT
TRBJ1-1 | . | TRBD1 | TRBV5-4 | CASSKGQGGGTEAFF | TGTGCCAGCAGCAAGGGACAGGGAGGGGGAACTGAAGCTTTCTTT
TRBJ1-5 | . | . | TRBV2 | CASSLNTMGGQPQHF | TGTGCCAGCAGTTTAAACACTATGGGGGGTCAGCCCCAGCATTTT
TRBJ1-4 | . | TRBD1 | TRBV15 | CATIRDRGYEKLFF | TGTGCCACCATTCGGGACAGGGGATACGAAAAACTGTTTTTT
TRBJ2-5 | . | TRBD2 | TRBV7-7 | CASSLQAGGLETQYF | TGTGCCAGCAGCTTACAAGCGGGGGGTCTGGAGACCCAGTACTTC
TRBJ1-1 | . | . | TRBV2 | CASSETQGITEAFF | TGTGCCAGCAGTGAAACGCAGGGGATCACTGAAGCTTTCTTT
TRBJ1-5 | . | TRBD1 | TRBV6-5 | CASSRDSSNQPQHF | TGTGCCAGCAGTCGGGACAGTAGCAATCAGCCCCAGCATTTT
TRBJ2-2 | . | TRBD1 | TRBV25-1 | CASSGVRGQAGELFF | TGTGCCAGCAGTGGAGTCAGGGGGCAGGCCGGGGAGCTGTTTTTT
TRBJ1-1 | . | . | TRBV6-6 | CASSYSFVTEAFF | TGTGCCAGCAGTTACTCGTTCGTAACTGAAGCTTTCTTT
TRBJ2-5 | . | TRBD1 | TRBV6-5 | CASSYSGGSETQYF | TGTGCCAGCAGTTATTCAGGGGGCAGCGAGACCCAGTACTTC
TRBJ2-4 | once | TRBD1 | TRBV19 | CASNAGTGLGNIQYF | TGTGCCAGTAACGCCGGGACAGGGTTGGGAAACATTCAGTACTTC
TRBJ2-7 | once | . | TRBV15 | CATSRDPAVSYEQYF | TGTGCCACCAGCAGAGATCCCGCGGTCTCCTACGAGCAGTACTTC
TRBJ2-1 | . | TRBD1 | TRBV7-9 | CASSLRGTGINNEQFF | TGTGCCAGCAGCCTAAGGGGGACAGGGATTAACAATGAGCAGTTCTTC
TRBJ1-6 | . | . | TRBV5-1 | CASSPQGRGNSPLHF | TGCGCCAGCAGCCCGCAGGGGAGGGGGAATTCACCCCTCCACTTT
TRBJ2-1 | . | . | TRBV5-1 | CASSLEAGAGEQFF | TGCGCCAGCAGCTTGGAGGCGGGCGCGGGGGAGCAGTTCTTC
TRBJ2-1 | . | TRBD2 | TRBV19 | CASTKAGTSSYNEQFF | TGTGCCAGTACTAAAGCGGGGACCTCCTCCTACAATGAGCAGTTCTTC
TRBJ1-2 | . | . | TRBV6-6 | CASSNGGRGGYTF | TGTGCCAGCAGTAATGGGGGCAGGGGCGGCTACACCTTC
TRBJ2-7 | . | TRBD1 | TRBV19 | CASSTPGRGPNEQYF | TGTGCCAGTAGTACCCCGGGTAGGGGGCCCAACGAGCAGTACTTC
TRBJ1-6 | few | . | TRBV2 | CASLSRGRGYSPLHF | TGTGCCAGCCTGTCCCGGGGACGGGGGTATTCACCCCTCCACTTT
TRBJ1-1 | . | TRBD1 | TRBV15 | CATSSRGMNTEAFF | TGTGCCACCAGCAGCAGGGGGATGAACACTGAAGCTTTCTTT
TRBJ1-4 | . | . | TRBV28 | CASSLWGSNEKLFF | TGTGCCAGCAGTTTATGGGGGAGTAATGAAAAACTGTTTTTT
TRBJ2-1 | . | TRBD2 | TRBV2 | CASSELAGGRHEQFF | TGTGCCAGCAGTGAGCTAGCGGGAGGTCGGCATGAGCAGTTCTTC
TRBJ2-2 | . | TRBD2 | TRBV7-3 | CASSLRAGGGVNTGELFF | TGTGCCAGCAGCTTACGAGCGGGAGGTGGAGTAAACACCGGGGAGCTGTTTTTT
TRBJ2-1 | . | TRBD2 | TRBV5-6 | CASRRGGGPVNEQFF | TGTGCCAGCAGACGCGGGGGGGGGCCCGTCAATGAGCAGTTCTTC
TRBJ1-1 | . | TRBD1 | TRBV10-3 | CAISEGGQGTEAFF | TGTGCCATCAGTGAAGGGGGACAGGGCACTGAAGCTTTCTTT
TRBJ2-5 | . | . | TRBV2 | CASSGDRLETQYF | TGTGCCAGCAGTGGAGACAGACTAGAGACCCAGTACTTC
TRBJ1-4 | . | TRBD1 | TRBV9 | CASSVGDRRAEKLFF | TGTGCCAGCAGCGTGGGGGACAGGAGGGCTGAAAAACTGTTTTTT
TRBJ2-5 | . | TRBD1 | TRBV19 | CASSIGTGGETQYF | TGTGCCAGTAGTATCGGGACAGGGGGTGAGACCCAGTACTTC
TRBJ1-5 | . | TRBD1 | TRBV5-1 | CASNPDRGRGQPQHF | TGCGCCAGCAACCCCGACAGGGGAAGGGGTCAGCCCCAGCATTTT
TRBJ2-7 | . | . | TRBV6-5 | CASSSEAEQYF | TGTGCCAGCAGTTCTGAAGCCGAGCAGTACTTC
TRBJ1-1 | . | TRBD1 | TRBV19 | CATRAGGSGAFF | TGTGCCACTAGAGCAGGGGGCAGTGGGGCTTTCTTT
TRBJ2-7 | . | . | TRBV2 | CASSILSGSYEQYF | TGTGCCAGTAGTATACTGTCGGGATCCTACGAGCAGTACTTC
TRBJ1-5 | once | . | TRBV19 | CASRPPLLNPGNQPQHF | TGTGCCAGCCGCCCCCCTCTGTTGAACCCGGGCAATCAGCCCCAGCATTTT
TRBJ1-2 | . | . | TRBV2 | CASSEASRADF | TGTGCCAGCAGTGAAGCTTCCAGGGCCGATTTC
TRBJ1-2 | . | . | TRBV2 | CASNTGFYGYTF | TGTGCCAGCAATACGGGATTCTATGGCTACACCTTC
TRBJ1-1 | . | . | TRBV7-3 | CASSLGRNTEAFF | TGTGCCAGCAGCTTAGGGCGGAACACTGAAGCTTTCTTT
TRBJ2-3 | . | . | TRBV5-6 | CASSLFWGETDTQYF | TGTGCCAGCAGCTTGTTTTGGGGAGAAACAGATACGCAGTATTTT
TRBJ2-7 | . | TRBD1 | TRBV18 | CASSRQGARALNEQYF | TGTGCCAGCTCACGACAGGGGGCCAGAGCCCTTAACGAGCAGTACTTC
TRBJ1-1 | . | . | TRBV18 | CASSPGQVDTEAFF | TGTGCCAGCTCACCAGGGCAGGTTGACACTGAAGCTTTCTTT
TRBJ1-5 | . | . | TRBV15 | CATSPLSVAQPQHF | TGTGCCACCAGCCCATTATCAGTGGCTCAGCCCCAGCATTTT
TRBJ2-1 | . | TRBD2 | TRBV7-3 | CASSLSGREHNEQFF | TGTGCCAGCAGCTTAAGCGGGAGGGAGCACAATGAGCAGTTCTTC
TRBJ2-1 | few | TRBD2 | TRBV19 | CATLKGLAGGGGEQFF | TGTGCCACTCTCAAAGGACTAGCGGGAGGGGGTGGTGAGCAGTTCTTC
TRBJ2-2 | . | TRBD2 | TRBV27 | CASSLWAGGNTGELFF | TGTGCCAGCAGTTTATGGGCGGGGGGGAACACCGGGGAGCTGTTTTTT
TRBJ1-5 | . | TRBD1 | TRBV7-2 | CASSTRTGAPAQHF | TGTGCCAGCAGCACGAGGACAGGGGCCCCAGCCCAGCATTTT
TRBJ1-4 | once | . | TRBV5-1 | CASSLAGGRGRTNEKLFF | TGCGCCAGCAGCTTGGCCGGAGGGAGGGGTAGGACTAATGAAAAACTGTTTTTT
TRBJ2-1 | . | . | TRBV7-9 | CASSLSAGTYNEQFF | TGTGCCAGCAGCTTATCGGCGGGGACCTACAATGAGCAGTTCTTC